The 25 T cell receptor beta chains below come from one sample, sequenced in a study of radiation and T cells in renal cell carcinoma. Only in-frame clones appear in the TCRdb table, and some are missing; sequencing was by immunoSEQ multiplex PCR. The sample includes some 58,000 clones, just over 75% seen only once; the top ten take about 7%. As for time point: blood 2 weeks post-SBRT. Treatment given: 15 Gy SBRT to primary tumor, nephrectomy 4 weeks later. The sample in question was blood, obtained from a patient whose treatment included radiotherapy and nephrectomy. All receptors come from a man aged 60 to 75 with renal cell carcinoma.

The chain carries TRBV5-4 and TRBJ2-7; TRBD1 matches 9 bases. CDR3 length: 13 amino acids. Trimming took 3 bases from V and 6 from J; bases not matched to a gene: 4. Germline V CDR1 and CDR2: SGHNT, YYREEE (reference sequence). CDR3 residues: CASSWGQGGEQYV. The CDR3 region has the DNA TGTGCCAGCAGCTGGGGACAGGGCGGCGAGCAGTACGTC.

The chain has TRBV5-4 and TRBJ2-2, with D tentatively TRBD1 (6 bases). V dropped 1 base and J dropped 6 bases, with 13 bases sitting between them. The CDR3 extends over 15 amino acids. Germline values: CDR1 SGHNT, CDR2 YYREEE (reference sequence). CDR3 sequence reads: CASSLSGQAAGELFF. CDR3 DNA sequence: TGTGCCAGCAGCTTGTCGGGACAAGCTGCCGGGGAGCTGTTTTTT.

The table lists this clone with a few counts. The chain has TRBV6-6 and TRBJ2-3, with 10 bases matching TRBD1. The CDR3 contains 13 residues. The J segment lost 4 bases and the V segment lost 7 bases, leaving 2 bases of the junction unmatched. Germline V gives CDR1 MNHNY, CDR2 SVGAGI (reference sequence). CDR3 coding DNA: TGTGCCAGCAAAGGACAGGGGGCAGATACGCAGTATTTT. This encodes CASKGQGADTQYF.

The genes are TRBV30 and TRBJ1-1; D possibly corresponds to TRBD1 (6 bases). The CDR3 has 16 residues. CDR1 GTSNPN and CDR2 SVGIG come from the germline V gene (reference sequence). Trimming left V 4 bases short and J 5 bases short, with 23 bases between. The CDR3 DNA follows: TGTGCCTGGATACCCCGCCTCCCGGGGGCGGTTACTGAAGCTTTCTTT. It codes for CAWIPRLPGAVTEAFF.

V usage is TRBV6-1 and J usage is TRBJ2-7; D is ambiguous. Germline lookup yields CDR1 MNHNS and CDR2 SASEGT. The CDR3 consists of 13 residues. V was clipped by 4 bases and J by 1 base, with 8 bases between them. As DNA, the CDR3 is TGTGCCAGCAGTGGATCTTTATCCTACGAGCAGTACTTC. This translates into CASSGSLSYEQYF.

This clone is medium-sized (0.01 to 0.1%). The V gene is TRBV28, the J gene TRBJ2-7; 7 bases line up with TRBD1. This CDR3 is built from 17 residues. Germline values: CDR1 MDHEN, CDR2 SYDVKM. Germline trimming cut 8 bases from V and 1 base from J; bases unmatched to any gene: 17. CDR3 in DNA: TGTGCCAGCGGAAAAGGGACAGCCTCTTTACTTTCCTACGAGCAGTACGTC. Protein product: CASGKGTASLLSYEQYV.

The chain recombines TRBV18 with TRBJ2-3, with D possibly being TRBD1 (5 bases). The CDR3 spans 17 residues. Germline values: CDR1 KGHSH, CDR2 LQKENI. The V gene lost 4 bases and the J gene lost 0 bases, with 17 bases spanning the gap. Here the CDR3 DNA reads TGTGCCAGCTCACTACGACAGTCTCGTTCTAGCACAGATACGCAGTATTTT. Translated, it gives CASSLRQSRSSTDTQYF.

This chain connects TRBV19 to TRBJ1-4; 8 bases map to TRBD1. J gave up 7 bases and V 6 bases, and 7 bases lay outside the gene matches. Germline CDR1 reads LNHDA; CDR2 reads SQIVND (reference sequence). The CDR3 consists of 14 residues. The CDR3 bases are TGTGCCAGTAGATCAGGGGGCAGGAGTGAAAAACTGTTTTTT. The encoded protein is CASRSGGRSEKLFF.

This chain uses TRBV4-1 with TRBJ2-5; no clear D. Trimming stripped 0 bases from V and 5 bases from J, with 13 bases between. This CDR3 spans 15 amino acids. Germline lookup yields CDR1 MGHRA and CDR2 YSYEKL. The CDR3 loop is CASSQDRTTRETQYF. CDR3 bases: TGCGCCAGCAGCCAAGATCGAACGACTCGGGAGACCCAGTACTTC.

The sample holds a few counts of this clone. The V and J genes are TRBV19 and TRBJ1-2, with TRBD1 matching 8 bases. Germline values: CDR1 LNHDA, CDR2 SQIVND (reference sequence). The CDR3 extends over 14 amino acids. Trimming removed 6 bases from V and 3 bases from J; junction bases left unmatched: 6. The CDR3 bases are TGTGCCAGTAGCCTCCAGACAGGGGACTATGGCTACACCTTC. This encodes CASSLQTGDYGYTF.

CDR3 residues: CASSPPTGLNEQFF. The DNA of the CDR3 is TGTGCCAGCAGTCCTCCGACAGGCCTCAATGAGCAGTTCTTC. J is TRBJ2-1 and V is TRBV2; tentative D call: TRBD1 (6 bases). The V gene lost 5 bases and the J gene lost 6 bases, with 14 bases spanning the gap. The germline V gene encodes CDR1 SNHLY and CDR2 FYNNEI. This CDR3 is 14 amino acids long.

The chain joins TRBV29-1 to TRBJ2-2; D is uncertain. Between the trimmed V and J ends, which lost 5 bases and 1 base, there was a span of 11 bases. The CDR3 totals 14 residues. The V gene's germline CDR1 is SQVTM and CDR2 ANQGSEA. The CDR3 spells CSVLKHLNTGELFF. The CDR3 nucleotides read TGCAGCGTTTTAAAGCATTTGAACACCGGGGAGCTGTTTTTT.

This sequence joins TRBV7-9 and TRBJ2-7; D unresolved. The CDR3 sequence is 12 residues long. Between the trimmed V and J ends, which lost 8 bases and 1 base, there was a span of 9 bases. Germline CDR1 reads SEHNR; CDR2 reads FQNEAQ (reference sequence). The CDR3 loop reads CASGGRSYEQYF. CDR3 nucleotide sequence: TGTGCCAGCGGCGGTCGGTCCTACGAGCAGTACTTC.

The CDR3 here is CASSLAGQGEQYV. The DNA for the CDR3 is TGTGCCAGCTCACTAGCGGGACAAGGCGAGCAGTACGTC. This chain connects TRBV18 to TRBJ2-7, with 8 nucleotides matching TRBD2. V gave up 4 bases and J gave up 6 bases; unmatched junction bases: 5. This CDR3 contains 13 residues. Germline CDR1 reads KGHSH; CDR2 reads LQKENI.

The count of this clone is one. The chain's CDR3 is CASSLALSYEQYF. CDR3 nucleotide sequence: TGTGCCAGCAGCTTAGCCCTTTCCTACGAGCAGTACTTC. V gene TRBV7-2 combines with J gene TRBJ2-7; D call uncertain. The V and J ends lost 0 bases and 1 base respectively, with 4 bases between them. The CDR3 spans 13 residues. Germline V gene lookup returns CDR1 SGHTA and CDR2 FQGNSA.

This clone was counted a few times. The J gene is TRBJ2-7, the V gene TRBV5-6; perhaps D is TRBD1 or TRBD2 (5 bases each). Germline CDR1 SGHDT, CDR2 YYEEEE. This CDR3 region has 16 residues. V gave up 3 bases and J gave up 4 bases, with 20 bases separating them. In DNA form, the CDR3 reads TGTGCCAGCAGCTATATCTACGGGGCAGGTGAGTACGAGCAGTACGTC. This sequence encodes CASSYIYGAGEYEQYV.

The chain couples TRBV7-6 to TRBJ1-4, with 9 bases that match TRBD1. Germline trimming cut 5 bases from V and 7 bases from J; bases unmatched to any gene: 5. The CDR3 loop spans 14 amino acids. The germline gives CDR1 SGHVS, CDR2 FNYEAQ. The DNA of the CDR3 is TGTGCCAGCAGCCCCGACAGGGGGTTTGAAAAACTGTTTTTT. It encodes CASSPDRGFEKLFF.

This clone turned up a few times. V gene TRBV12-5 combines with J gene TRBJ1-5; D is unresolved. Trimming removed 1 base from V and 0 bases from J, with 13 bases in between. CDR1 is LGHNT and CDR2 is FRNRAP in the germline V gene. The CDR3 covers 17 residues. The CDR3 sequence: CASGLDPWRYSNQPQHF. The CDR3 DNA follows: TGTGCTAGTGGTTTGGACCCTTGGCGGTATAGCAATCAGCCCCAGCATTTT.

The chain couples TRBV30 to TRBJ2-7, with D perhaps assigned TRBD1 or TRBD2 (6 bases each). V lost 1 base to trimming and J lost 6 bases, with 13 bases between them. This CDR3 is built from 13 residues. CDR1 is GTSNPN and CDR2 is SVGIG in the germline V gene (reference sequence). CDR3 protein: CAWSASGAGEQYV. Here the CDR3 DNA reads TGTGCCTGGAGTGCCTCGGGGGCGGGCGAGCAGTACGTC.

This clone was seen a single time. The chain uses TRBV4-2 and TRBJ1-3; no definite D call. There are 19 residues in the CDR3. Germline V CDR1 and CDR2: LGHNA, YNFKEQ. The V end was cut by 4 bases, the J end by 0 bases, with 22 bases between. In DNA form, the CDR3 reads TGTGCCAGCAGCCCCAGGAGTCCCGGCCCCCCTGACTCTGGAAACACCATATATTTT. Amino acid sequence: CASSPRSPGPPDSGNTIYF.

This rearrangement joins TRBV5-1 to TRBJ2-2, with D unclear. Trimming took 4 bases from V and 8 from J, leaving 12 bases between them. Germline V CDR1 and CDR2: SGHRS, YFSETQ. The CDR3 runs 13 residues. The CDR3 DNA reads TGCGCCAGCAGCCCGGACCAGGTGGGGGAGCTGTTTTTT. Translation: CASSPDQVGELFF.

The J gene is TRBJ1-4, the V gene TRBV6-1; possible D gene TRBD1, 6 bases. This CDR3 contains 13 residues. CDR1 is MNHNS and CDR2 is SASEGT in the germline V gene. V shed 4 bases and J shed 5 bases, with 8 bases lying between them. The CDR3 reads CASSAGQNEKLFF. The CDR3 DNA reads TGTGCCAGCAGTGCCGGACAGAATGAAAAACTGTTTTTT.

CDR3 protein: CASSPPQGRNEKLFF. Written as DNA, the CDR3 is TGTGCCAGCTCACCACCGCAGGGCCGTAATGAAAAACTGTTTTTT. The V and J genes are TRBV18 and TRBJ1-4, with D possibly being TRBD1 (5 bases). V was pared by 0 bases and J by 4 bases, with 9 bases between. CDR1 KGHSH and CDR2 LQKENI come from the germline V gene. This CDR3 is built from 15 residues.

The gene calls are TRBV18 and TRBJ1-3; 7 positions match TRBD1. CDR3 length equals 14 residues. Per germline, CDR1 KGHSH and CDR2 LQKENI. Germline trimming cut 4 bases from V and 3 bases from J; bases unmatched to any gene: 3. The CDR3 region is CASSQGADGNTIYF. Written as DNA, the CDR3 is TGTGCCAGCTCACAGGGGGCAGATGGAAACACCATATATTTT.

The J gene is TRBJ2-5, the V gene TRBV5-1; D gene unclear. Trimming shortened V by 4 bases and J by 8 bases, and 12 bases separated the two germline ends. Germline V gene sequence: CDR1 SGHRS, CDR2 YFSETQ. The CDR3 is made up of 12 amino acids. CDR3 protein: CASSPKGFTQYF. The CDR3 nucleotides are TGCGCCAGCAGCCCGAAAGGGTTTACCCAGTACTTC. Using reference TRBV5-1 and TRBJ2-5 for the parts outside the CDR3, the full variable domain is KAGVTQTPRYLIKTRGQQVTLSCSPISGHRSVSWYQQTPGQGLQFLFEYFSETQRNKGNFPGRFSGRQFSNSRSEMNVSTLELGDSALYLCASSPKGFTQYFGPGTRLLVL.